This T cell receptor (beta chain) was identified during a study of CXCR3-negative and CXCR3-positive naive CD8 T cells. Study-wide points: CXCR3-positive naive cells had TRB CDR3s that were more hydrophobic than CXCR3-negative naive cells had. Within a donor, both naive subsets shared TRBV-TRBJ usage, unlike memory cells.

The libraries of TRB cDNA were constructed through 5' RACE using UMI labels. From its re-call of the 5' RACE reads, TCRdb lists each CDR3 protein once, without DNA. This sample contains around 88,000 distinct CDR3 sequences. For this clonotype: The antigen remains unidentified.

CDR1 and CDR2 (germline): MDHEN, SYDVKM. The CDR3 totals 16 residues. Every individual CD8+ T cell subset underwent sorting in triplicate at more than 250,000 cells apiece. The V and J genes are TRBV28 and TRBJ1-4; TCRdb gives TRBD1 as the D gene, but with no DNA this cannot be confirmed. The clonotype comes from a human donor in good health. Some clones in this sample may be carry-over from other donors' samples. Material: naive CXCR3+ CD8+ T cells from blood. The subset was: CD45RO-CCR7+CD27+CD95- naive CD8+ T cells expressing CXCR3 (TNR3+). The chain's CDR3 is CASSFPQGRVEEKLFF.